Listed below are T cell receptor beta chains from one sample, sequenced in a study of human T cells and chemical hapten exposure. One entry per CDR3 protein results from TCRdb running MiXCR on the RACE reads. Altogether some 70,000 distinct CDR3 sequences are present, 10% to 11% being singletons, with the ten largest covering roughly 5.2%. Sequenced here: whole blood, sampled in connection with sensitization to the hapten diphenylcyclopropenone (DPC). These receptors all stem from a woman in her forties or fifties with alopecia areata. Some clones in this sample may be carry-over from other donors' samples. CDR3s include the opening cysteine and the closing phenylalanine or tryptophan. Each record gives: D gene, clone size, V gene, J gene, CDR3 DNA, CDR3 protein. A D gene is named only where the DNA matches it firmly. Rows give clone size only sometimes, using once, few, many, or a class for an expanded clone.

d_gene: TRBD2; abundance: few; v_gene: TRBV28; j_gene: TRBJ2-6; CDR3nt: TGTGCCAGCAGTTTATTTTCCAGGTTGCGAGCGGGGCCCTCTGGGGCCAACGTCCTGACTTTC; CDR3aa: CASSLFSRLRAGPSGANVLTF
d_gene: -; abundance: -; v_gene: TRBV4-3; j_gene: TRBJ2-1; CDR3nt: TGCGCCAGCAGCCAAGATACCGACAATGAGCAGTTCTTC; CDR3aa: CASSQDTDNEQFF
d_gene: -; abundance: many; v_gene: TRBV2; j_gene: TRBJ1-6; CDR3nt: TGTGCCAGCAGGGGGGGACCTTCACCCCTCCACTTT; CDR3aa: CASRGGPSPLHF
d_gene: -; abundance: few; v_gene: TRBV20-1; j_gene: TRBJ2-7; CDR3nt: TGCAGTGCTGCCCCGGGGGGCGGGATCTACGAGCAGTACTTC; CDR3aa: CSAAPGGGIYEQYF
d_gene: -; abundance: -; v_gene: TRBV25-1; j_gene: TRBJ2-3; CDR3nt: TGTGCCAGCAGTGAAGGACAGCCAGATACGCAGTATTTT; CDR3aa: CASSEGQPDTQYF
d_gene: TRBD2; abundance: -; v_gene: TRBV28; j_gene: TRBJ2-1; CDR3nt: TGTGCCAGCAGCCTAGCGGGAAGGGACTACAATGAGCAGTTCTTC; CDR3aa: CASSLAGRDYNEQFF
d_gene: -; abundance: -; v_gene: TRBV7-3; j_gene: TRBJ2-6; CDR3nt: TGTGCCAGCAGCCCCGACTCGGTTGGCCTGACTTTC; CDR3aa: CASSPDSVGLTF
d_gene: -; abundance: -; v_gene: TRBV3-1; j_gene: TRBJ1-1; CDR3nt: TGTGCCAGCAGCCAAGGTGCCAGGGAAGCTTTCTTT; CDR3aa: CASSQGAREAFF
d_gene: -; abundance: once; v_gene: TRBV29-1; j_gene: TRBJ1-3; CDR3nt: TGCAGCGAGCTGGACAGAACGGGAAACACCATATATTTT; CDR3aa: CSELDRTGNTIYF
d_gene: -; abundance: -; v_gene: TRBV6-5; j_gene: TRBJ2-1; CDR3nt: TGTGCCAGCAGTCCCCGGGGCCGGGTTGCCTACAATGAGCAGTTCTTC; CDR3aa: CASSPRGRVAYNEQFF
d_gene: -; abundance: many; v_gene: TRBV9; j_gene: TRBJ2-7; CDR3nt: TGTGCCAGCAGCGTAGGAGTACCGCAGGCCCCCAGCAGGAATTACGAGCAGTACTTC; CDR3aa: CASSVGVPQAPSRNYEQYF
d_gene: -; abundance: many; v_gene: TRBV18; j_gene: TRBJ2-6; CDR3nt: TGTGCCAGCTCACCGGAGGGTCTAGGCTGGGCCAACGTCCTGACTTTC; CDR3aa: CASSPEGLGWANVLTF
d_gene: TRBD1; abundance: many; v_gene: TRBV6-2/TRBV6-3; j_gene: TRBJ2-6; CDR3nt: TGTGCCAGCAGGGGACAGAGCCCTGGGGCCAACGTCCTGACTTTC; CDR3aa: CASRGQSPGANVLTF
d_gene: -; abundance: -; v_gene: TRBV28; j_gene: TRBJ2-1; CDR3nt: TGTGCCAGCAGTCCCCGGATTTTCCGCTCCTACAATGAGCAGTTCTTC; CDR3aa: CASSPRIFRSYNEQFF